This record looks at one T cell receptor (beta chain) sequence and its context. Its antigen has not been determined. No clone much larger than this one lies a single base away; base qualities are absent. The V end gives up 3 bases and the J end 7 bases, leaving 6 bases in the junction not matched to a gene. Its CDR3 holds 14 amino acids, cysteine through phenylalanine. The only DNA kept is the CDR3, 42 bases in frame from the first base. The germline V gene (reference sequence) yields LNHDA for CDR1 and SQIVND for CDR2. The donors were included in the validation cohort of 100 to 150 subjects, a group kept apart from the approximately 650-subject first cohort. This entry comes from a study of cytomegalovirus exposure and HLA in healthy donors (dated by TCRdb to between 2016 and 2019). Study-wide context: According to a later analysis, one platform produced both the 120 validation repertoires and the approximately 660 repertoires of the first cohort. The study aimed to test whether cataloging public T cell receptors could reveal signatures of past pathogen exposure. To predict cytomegalovirus infection status, the study brought together high-throughput TCR immunosequencing, statistical association of individual TCRs with disease status, and machine learning. Besides the first cohort of approximately 670 subjects, a separate validation cohort made up of 120 different subjects was used. The paper's findings and limits, for the study overall: In vitro tests confirmed that a few of the cytomegalovirus-associated TCR beta chains recognize cytomegalovirus antigens. In both the original and validation cohorts, the classifier was reported to diagnose cytomegalovirus status with high specificity and sensitivity. In a later analysis, TCRs clustered in the first cohort were found to also tend to co-occur in the roughly 110 validation repertoires, with 94% of cluster scores above 0. A total of 164 TCR beta chains were listed by the study as associated with cytomegalovirus. The authors suggested that the approach could potentially be extended to other disease states and immunological phenotypes. Most TCR sequences were observed very rarely across donors, whereas some public TCRs were present in many individuals. The validation cohort had no HLA typing available for a later analysis, so co-occurrence within that cohort was assessed over all 120 or so repertoires.

The protocol used for the library was the immunoSEQ multiplex PCR assay. Per the original workflow: A statistical classification framework was developed to diagnose cytomegalovirus status using the catalog of TCR beta chain sequences. TCRdb stores this immuneACCESS table with in-frame sequences only. Part of the clones is absent; in the studies checked, under half of the shortfall reflects unresolved V genes, and no reason is known for the rest. V, J and clone size are those of that table, while D and trimming were read from the DNA. The sample table holds fewer than 90,000 clones, of which about 96% were seen once. The top ten clonotypes cover roughly 1.6% of the sample.

The sample comprised PBMCs. The sequence derives from a man between 18 and 29 years old in good health and CMV-seropositive. The rearranged segments are TRBV19 and TRBJ2-5, with 9 middle bases fitting TRBD2. In nucleotide form, the sequence is TGTGCCAGTAGTATGACTAGCGGTTGGGGGACCCAGTACTTC. This yields the protein CASSMTSGWGTQYF.